This TCR beta chain was observed in a study of T cells after yellow fever vaccination. For the study at large: Low-cell-number fractions underwent preparation using SMART-Seq v4 Ultra Low Input.

This clonotype was seen a handful of times. This CDR3 has 14 residues. Deletions cut 3 bases from V and 4 bases from J, with 12 bases between. A 5'RACE template-switching step, the method used to make TCR cDNA, added a universal primer site and UMIs. TCRdb re-derived calls from the 5' RACE reads in MiXCR, one entry per CDR3 protein. This sample has approximately 330,000 distinct CDR3 sequences, with 9.5% to 15% found just once. Sequencing used CD4+ T cells sorted from PBMCs, obtained 15 days after the yellow fever booster vaccination. J is TRBJ1-2 and V is TRBV12-3 or TRBV12-4; possible D gene TRBD1, 5 bases. The TCR originated in a man aged 18 to 30 who received the YFV17D yellow fever vaccine. The DNA for the CDR3 is TGTGCCAGCAGTTTTTTTGGGGGGGGCTATGGCTACACCTTC. This translates into CASSFFGGGYGYTF.